Below, 2 T cell receptor beta chains from the same sample are listed, as sequenced in a study of beta chain features in type 1 diabetes. General study findings and limits: All four CD4+ subsets from Type 1 diabetes patients carried moderately but significantly shorter TCRB CDR3s.

Every bit of the isolated RNA underwent reverse transcription, so sequencing read expressed TCRB transcripts. The assay was immunoSEQ multiplex PCR, and TCRdb's table has in-frame clones only and misses some. The sample contains 300,000 to 350,000 clones, less than 15% of which appear only once. Their antigen targets remain unknown. The sequencing input was naive CD4+ T cells from blood. The source of these receptors is a woman under 30 with type 1 diabetes.

This clone was seen only a few times. V is TRBV28 and J is TRBJ2-6, with 14 bases lining up with TRBD2. The CDR3 has 18 residues. Germline loops: CDR1 MDHEN, CDR2 SYDVKM. V lost 3 bases and J lost 4; bases outside the gene matches: 5. The CDR3, as DNA: TGTGCCAGCAGTTTGCCGGGACTAGCGGGAGCCGGGGCCAACGTCCTGACTTTC. This sequence encodes CASSLPGLAGAGANVLTF.

Only a few counts were recorded for this clone. The chain links TRBV18 to TRBJ2-7; 7 bases map to TRBD1. There are 17 residues in the CDR3. Germline CDR1 and CDR2: KGHSH and LQKENI. Trimming at V came to 1 base and at J to 2 bases, leaving 11 bases not matched to a gene. CDR3 sequence reads: CASSPLALAGGPYEQYF. DNA of the CDR3: TGTGCCAGCTCACCACTGGCTCTGGCAGGGGGACCCTACGAGCAGTACTTC.